These T cell receptor beta chains were read from a single sample in a study of blood T cell repertoires in COVID-19. Repertoires were generated with immunoSEQ multiplex PCR, while TCRdb's copy carries only in-frame clones and drops some. Counted here are tens of thousands of clones, 90% to 95% occurring once; the ten biggest clones make up 5.8%. Source material: peripheral blood. The receptors stem from a human donor in a cohort sampled during active COVID-19. The conserved cysteine and the conserved F or W are not part of the CDR3 here.

TRBV7-9	TRBJ1-5	ASSRGGENQPQH
TRBV5-1	TRBJ2-3	ASSLETGGNIATQY
TRBV24-1	TRBJ1-3	ATTPGQGSGNTIY
TRBV28	TRBJ2-5	ASSRTASAETQY
TRBV11-3	TRBJ1-1	ASSLGPQQGSNTEAF
TRBV5-1	TRBJ1-3	ASSLGTNSGNTIY
TRBV7-9	TRBJ2-2	ASSFPNGELF
TRBV18	TRBJ1-4	ASSQGRGEKLF
TRBV27	TRBJ2-7	ASSFVSGGARNEQY
TRBV9	TRBJ2-3	ASSVAQSPDTQY
TRBV10-3	TRBJ1-5	AISGEPRGQPQH
TRBV24-1	TRBJ2-1	ATSDRARDIHEQF
TRBV18	TRBJ1-5	ASSGGTNQPQH
TRBV7-3	TRBJ2-5	ASSLFAGQKQETQY
TRBV7-2	TRBJ2-6	ASRGTGGGGGANVLT
TRBV5-1	TRBJ2-5	ASSLRGNLGQETQY
TRBV5-5	TRBJ2-3	ASSLGRGSDTQY
TRBV6-5	TRBJ1-5	ASSYRGNQPQH
TRBV7-3	TRBJ2-2	ASSMDTGELF
TRBV7-3	TRBJ2-3	ASSPRQRGPTDTQY
TRBV6-5	TRBJ2-2	ASRWTEGAGELF
TRBV6-5	TRBJ1-3	ASSYGTFAGNTIY
TRBV4-3	TRBJ2-6	ASSQEFPGSGANVLT
TRBV6-5	TRBJ2-7	ASSFLENYYEQY
TRBV7-9	TRBJ2-3	ASSLSASGGSGLDTQY
TRBV7-9	TRBJ2-1	ASSSRQGRSYNEQF
TRBV6-2/TRBV6-3	TRBJ2-1	ASSSQGDNEQF
TRBV11-2	TRBJ1-6	ASSFQGSGSPLH
TRBV18	TRBJ1-2	ASSPIKGKILDGYT
TRBV27	TRBJ1-2	ASSLWVGGGGYT
TRBV5-6	TRBJ2-7	ASSSGGRSYEQY
TRBV12-3/TRBV12-4	TRBJ1-2	ASSSNRDRGYT
TRBV5-1	TRBJ1-4	ASSLVGATNEKLF
TRBV9	TRBJ2-1	ASSVVAGPPNEQF
TRBV5-4	TRBJ2-7	ASSLGLAEYEQY
TRBV6-2/TRBV6-3	TRBJ1-5	ASSYGRTSRSNQPQH